This T cell receptor (beta chain) was identified in a study of T cell repertoires in cytomegalovirus infection. Turning to the study itself: Shared public TCR beta signatures pointed to both CMV infection and a matching HLA type. Study findings and constraints: Public TCR beta family frequency separated CMV-and-HLA carriers, including in an independent cohort. The ex vivo response was dominated by HLA-C-restricted CMV-specific TCR beta clonotypes.

V lost 0 bases and J 0 bases, leaving 9 bases between the germline ends. This CDR3 spans 15 amino acids. As concerns this clonotype: The antigen remains undetermined.

MiXCR, applied by TCRdb to the reads, yields one record per CDR3 protein. This table has approximately 500,000 distinct CDR3 sequences, around 11% appearing once. The chain uses TRBV12-3 or TRBV12-4 and TRBJ2-7; D not resolved. Sequencing was done on a sample of PBMCs. The clonotype was recovered from a human donor in good health (CMV status not recorded). Some clones in this sample may be carry-over from other donors' samples. CDR3 in DNA: TGTGCCAGCAGTTTAGCGTTGGGCGGCTCCTACGAGCAGTACTTC. This codes for CASSLALGGSYEQYF.